The source of this TCR beta chain is a study of lymphopenia after photon versus proton radiotherapy. Study-level points and caveats: Survival link was tested only in deceased patients; proton benefit remains a possibility. Proton therapy kept repertoires fairly stable, unlike photons, which gained effector/memory cells. After the lymphocyte nadir, photon-treated repertoires showed oligoclonal expansion, especially of CD8+ Temra cells.

Comment on this clone: The antigen is undetermined.

Germline V CDR1 and CDR2: MNHEY, SVGAGI. Trimming left V 5 bases short and J 4 bases short, with 17 bases between. The CDR3 has 15 amino acids. TCRdb keeps only in-frame clones here, not all; method: immunoSEQ multiplex PCR. The sample gives tens of thousands of clones, more than 90% of which show up once; approximately 0.81% is in the top ten. The chain couples TRBV6-5 to TRBJ1-1; D possibly corresponds to TRBD1 (6 bases). This sample comprised peripheral blood, obtained from a patient treated with photon-based radiotherapy. This receptor was obtained from a woman aged 45 to 65 with cholangiocarcinoma. CDR3 sequence reads: CASSPLDRPGTEAFF. CDR3 bases: TGTGCCAGCAGTCCTCTAGACAGGCCCGGCACTGAAGCTTTCTTT.